A single sample gave rise to the 25 T cell receptor beta chains below, sequenced in a study of shared clonotypes between healthy human individuals. Generated by immunoSEQ multiplex PCR, the TCRdb table keeps only in-frame clones and is missing some. The data show around 2,000,000 clones, with 95% seen just once and 0.13% held by the top ten. The sample taken for sequencing was naive CD4+ T cells sorted from blood. Subset denoted: CD45RA+ positively selected. These receptors were obtained from a man aged 18 to 29 in good health.

This clone occurred a few times. The V call is TRBV7-9, the J call TRBJ1-2; 8 nucleotides align to TRBD1. The J segment lost 9 bases and the V segment lost 2 bases, leaving 8 bases of the junction unmatched. CDR3 size: 14 residues. Germline lookup yields CDR1 SEHNR and CDR2 FQNEAQ (reference sequence). The CDR3 region is CASSLSGQGGRYTF. The CDR3 DNA reads as TGTGCCAGCAGCTTATCCGGACAGGGTGGGCGCTACACCTTC.

V and J are TRBV21-1 and TRBJ2-7. TRBV21-1 is marked as a pseudogene. This CDR3 spans 14 amino acids. The CDR3 coding sequence is TGTGCCAGCAGCAAAAGGGTTCGGCCCTACGAGCAGTACTTC. Its protein is CASSKRVRPYEQYF.

This clone has just one count. The V call is TRBV7-8, the J call TRBJ1-1; D gene unclear. This CDR3 contains 13 residues. The germline V and J ends were trimmed by 6 bases and 1 base, with 9 bases remaining between them. Germline loops: CDR1 SGHVS, CDR2 FQNEAQ. This chain's CDR3 is CASRGPPNTEAFF. As DNA, the CDR3 is TGTGCCAGCAGAGGTCCACCGAACACTGAAGCTTTCTTT.

The chain has TRBV7-9 and TRBJ1-2; TRBD1 matches at 8 bases. Trimming took 3 bases from V and 8 from J; bases not matched to a gene: 8. The germline gives CDR1 SEHNR, CDR2 FQNEAQ (reference sequence). This CDR3 region has 14 residues. CDR3 in amino acids: CASSLGQVVGGYTF. The CDR3 region has the DNA TGTGCCAGCAGCTTGGGACAGGTAGTGGGAGGCTACACCTTC. Full variable domain (rest looked up from reference TRBV7-9 and TRBJ1-2): DTGVSQNPRHKITKRGQNVTFRCDPISEHNRLYWYRQTLGQGPEFLTYFQNEAQLEKSRLLSDRFSAERPKGSFSTLEIQRTEQGDSAMYLCASSLGQVVGGYTFGSGTRLTVV.

This chain connects TRBV18 to TRBJ1-1; D perhaps matches TRBD1 (5 bases). The V gene's germline CDR1 is KGHSH and CDR2 LQKENI. The CDR3 sequence is 11 residues long. The V and J ends lost 4 bases and 7 bases respectively, with 7 bases between them. The CDR3, as DNA: TGTGCCAGCTCACGGGGACTTGAAGCTTTCTTT. It specifies CASSRGLEAFF.

The rearrangement links TRBV18 to TRBJ1-1; TRBD1 might be the D (5 bases). The germline CDR1 and CDR2 sequences are KGHSH and LQKENI. Trimming cost V 4 bases and J 2 bases, with 14 bases left between them. There are 15 residues in the CDR3. CDR3 region: CASSLGAGPNTEAFF. For the CDR3, the DNA is TGTGCCAGCTCACTCGGGGCAGGACCTAACACTGAAGCTTTCTTT.

This sequence joins TRBV7-6 and TRBJ1-2; D is ambiguous. From germline, CDR1 is SGHVS and CDR2 FNYEAQ. The CDR3 runs to 12 residues. V was pared by 0 bases and J by 6 bases, with 5 bases between. The CDR3 coding sequence is TGTGCCAGCAGCTTAGCAGGGCATGGCTACACCTTC. Translation gives CASSLAGHGYTF.

The V and J genes are TRBV11-3 and TRBJ2-1, with D perhaps TRBD1 or TRBD2 (5 bases each). CDR3 length: 14 residues. Germline V gene sequence: CDR1 SGHNT, CDR2 YENEEA. Trimming left V 3 bases short and J 5 bases short, with 11 bases between. CDR3 in DNA: TGTGCCAGCAGCTTCGGGGCTGGCAACAATGAGCAGTTCTTC. Translating gives CASSFGAGNNEQFF.

The V call is TRBV28, the J call TRBJ1-6; D is possibly TRBD1 (5 bases). The CDR3 totals 15 residues. Germline CDR1 and CDR2: MDHEN and SYDVKM. V lost 5 bases, J lost 5 bases, and 13 bases lay in between. Here the CDR3 DNA reads TGTGCCAGCAGTGCGCGGGGCTCTAATAATTCACCCCTCCACTTT. This translates into CASSARGSNNSPLHF.

This chain uses TRBV7-2 with TRBJ2-7; D could derive from TRBD1 or TRBD2 (6 bases each). Trimming pared 7 bases from V and 2 bases from J, leaving 15 bases between. The CDR3 is 14 residues long. Germline V CDR1 and CDR2: SGHTA, FQGNSA. In DNA form, the CDR3 reads TGTGCCAGCAATAAGGCGGGACAACCCTACGAGCAGTACTTC. As protein: CASNKAGQPYEQYF.

The J gene is TRBJ1-6, the V gene TRBV6-5; D is undetermined. The CDR3 spans 15 residues. Per the germline V gene, CDR1 is MNHEY and CDR2 is SVGAGI. Trimming pared 0 bases from V and 8 bases from J, leaving 11 bases between. The CDR3 sequence is CASSYSIRFHSPLHF. CDR3 DNA sequence: TGTGCCAGCAGTTACTCGATACGGTTCCATTCACCCCTCCACTTT.

CDR3 loop: CASSFHGMNQPQHF. CDR3 sequence (DNA): TGTGCCAGCAGTTTTCATGGGATGAATCAGCCCCAGCATTTT. V and J are TRBV27 and TRBJ1-5; D unclear. The CDR3 contains 14 residues. CDR1 and CDR2 (germline): MNHEY, SMNVEV (reference sequence). V dropped 3 bases and J dropped 4 bases, with 10 bases sitting between them.

The rearrangement uses TRBV5-1 and TRBJ1-2; 7 nucleotides match TRBD1. The CDR3 has 14 amino acids. Germline V gene lookup returns CDR1 SGHRS and CDR2 YFSETQ. Losses at the gene ends were 4 bases for V and 4 bases for J; bases not matched to a gene: 7. The CDR3 DNA reads as TGCGCCAGCAGCAGGGACAGCCTTTCCTATGGCTACACCTTC. Translating it yields CASSRDSLSYGYTF.

The J gene is TRBJ1-2, the V gene TRBV7-2, with D tentatively TRBD1 (6 bases). Germline CDR1 reads SGHTA; CDR2 reads FQGNSA. Trimming took off 5 bases at V and 8 bases at J, with 24 bases between the two ends. The CDR3 extends over 16 amino acids. The CDR3, as DNA: TGTGCCAGCAGCCCAGTTCGGTCCAGGGGAGTAGGGGGCTACACCTTC. Amino acid sequence: CASSPVRSRGVGGYTF.

The chain joins TRBV6-6 to TRBJ1-4; 7 nucleotides line up with TRBD1. The CDR3 consists of 15 residues. The trim removed 5 bases at V and 2 bases at J, leaving 5 bases unmatched. Germline CDR1 and CDR2: MNHNY and SVGAGI (reference sequence). CDR3 sequence: CASSNRGFTNEKLFF. As DNA, the CDR3 is TGTGCCAGCAGTAACAGGGGTTTTACTAATGAAAAACTGTTTTTT.

The CDR3 loop reads CASSLSTPRALVYNEQFF. The CDR3 DNA sequence: TGTGCCAGCAGCTTAAGTACCCCGCGGGCGCTCGTATACAATGAGCAGTTCTTC. This sequence joins TRBV7-3 and TRBJ2-1, with D maybe TRBD2 (5 bases). Trimming shortened V by 1 base and J by 4 bases, and 20 bases separated the two germline ends. The CDR3 length is 18 residues. Germline V gene lookup returns CDR1 SGHTA and CDR2 FQGTGA.

The CDR3 nucleotides read TGTGCCAGCAGCCTGGGTGGCGGGGTCACAGATACGCAGTATTTT. Amino acids: CASSLGGGVTDTQYF. The gene calls are TRBV7-2 and TRBJ2-3; weak D call: TRBD2 (6 bases). Between the trimmed V and J ends, which lost 5 bases and 2 bases, there was a span of 14 bases. CDR1 SGHTA and CDR2 FQGNSA come from the germline V gene. CDR3 length: 15 amino acids.

The chain employs TRBV18 and TRBJ2-1, with TRBD1 matching 12 bases. With V trimmed by 3 bases and J by 5 bases, 5 bases remained unmatched. CDR1 and CDR2 from the germline V gene are KGHSH and LQKENI. This CDR3 comprises 16 residues. This CDR3 reads CASSPTGTGGNNEQFF. The CDR3 coding sequence is TGTGCCAGCTCACCGACCGGGACAGGGGGCAACAATGAGCAGTTCTTC.

The gene calls are TRBV18 and TRBJ2-7; D is unclear. This CDR3 region has 15 residues. V lost 4 bases and J lost 1, with 14 bases in between. The germline CDR1 and CDR2 sequences are KGHSH and LQKENI. CDR3 sequence: CASSLDGKMSYEQYF. The CDR3 nucleotides are TGTGCCAGCTCACTTGACGGCAAGATGTCCTACGAGCAGTACTTC.

The chain joins TRBV5-6 to TRBJ2-7; TRBD1 matches at 9 bases. Germline V CDR1 and CDR2: SGHDT, YYEEEE. Losses at the gene ends were 4 bases for V and 3 bases for J; bases not matched to a gene: 8. The CDR3 covers 15 residues. The CDR3 DNA sequence: TGTGCCAGCAGCGCGGACAGGGGATTTGACTACGAGCAGTACTTC. It specifies CASSADRGFDYEQYF. The full variable domain, its missing parts supplied by reference TRBV5-6 and TRBJ2-7, is DAGVTQSPTHLIKTRGQQVTLRCSPKSGHDTVSWYQQALGQGPQFIFQYYEEEERQRGNFPDRFSGHQFPNYSSELNVNALLLGDSALYLCASSADRGFDYEQYFGPGTRLTVT.

The chain recombines TRBV9 with TRBJ1-1; weak D call: TRBD1 (6 bases). Trimming took off 0 bases at V and 0 bases at J, with 18 bases between the two ends. CDR1 is SGDLS, CDR2 YYNGEE, per germline. This CDR3 contains 18 residues. The CDR3 DNA is TGTGCCAGCAGCGTAGATAGAGGTACAGGGACTATGAACACTGAAGCTTTCTTT. As protein: CASSVDRGTGTMNTEAFF.

The chain joins TRBV10-3 to TRBJ2-1; D is unresolved. Germline assignment: CDR1 ENHRY and CDR2 SYGVKD. Trimming took off 6 bases at V and 6 bases at J, with 6 bases between the two ends. The CDR3 totals 11 residues. CDR3 in amino acids: CAISAANEQFF. The CDR3 nucleotides read TGTGCCATCAGCGCTGCCAATGAGCAGTTCTTC.

Concerning this clone itself: Within the sample, other DNA sequences also encode this same CDR3. This chain connects TRBV7-9 to TRBJ1-3; D may be TRBD1 (5 bases). With 1 base removed from V and 4 bases from J, the gap between germline ends came to 8 bases. The germline gives CDR1 SEHNR, CDR2 FQNEAQ (reference sequence). This CDR3 contains 14 residues. CDR3 DNA: TGTGCCAGCAGCTTAGAGGGGTCCGGAAACACCATATATTTT. Residues: CASSLEGSGNTIYF.

This chain links TRBV28 with TRBJ1-2, with D perhaps matching TRBD1 (6 bases). The germline V gene has CDR1 MDHEN and CDR2 SYDVKM. V lost 6 bases to trimming and J lost 5 bases, with 19 bases between them. CDR3 size: 15 residues. The CDR3 sequence: CASSPTGLRRYGYTF. DNA for the CDR3: TGTGCCAGCAGCCCCACAGGGCTGAGGAGGTATGGCTACACCTTC.

V is TRBV4-3 and J is TRBJ1-2, with unresolved D. The CDR3 has 14 residues. V lost 0 bases and J lost 7, with 12 bases in between. Germline V gene sequence: CDR1 LGHNA, CDR2 YSLEER. The CDR3 loop reads CASSQDLVPGGYTF. For the CDR3, the DNA is TGCGCCAGCAGCCAAGATCTGGTTCCGGGTGGCTACACCTTC.